The 11 T cell receptor beta chains given below trace back to one sample, sequenced in a study of T cells in Graves' hyperthyroidism and ophthalmopathy. RNA transcripts provided the source from which TCR beta CDR3 regions were amplified. The TCR CDR3 was amplified in a first-round RT-PCR using the HTBI primer set. Each CDR3 protein gets one entry after TCRdb re-called the multiplex PCR reads with MiXCR. The sample lists about 690,000 distinct CDR3 sequences, about 18% occurring once. Sequenced sample: blood. These receptors all stem from a man between 50 and 59 years old with Graves' hyperthyroidism.

The chain is built from TRBV6-1 and TRBJ2-2; D might be TRBD1 or TRBD2, each matching 5 bases. The germline V gene encodes CDR1 MNHNS and CDR2 SASEGT. Trimming took 6 bases from V and 5 from J, leaving 13 bases between them. This CDR3 is 14 amino acids long. CDR3 bases: TGTGCCAGCAGGAGGGACCCGGCGACCGGGGAGCTGTTTTTT. This gives the protein CASRRDPATGELFF.

In this sample, this clonotype turned up a few times. The rearrangement uses TRBV7-9 and TRBJ1-2; 9 positions agree with TRBD1. The germline V gene encodes CDR1 SEHNR and CDR2 FQNEAQ (reference sequence). The CDR3 loop spans 14 amino acids. The J segment lost 5 bases and the V segment lost 2 bases, leaving 3 bases of the junction unmatched. DNA for the CDR3: TGTGCCAGCAGCTTATCCGGGACAGGGTATGGCTACACCTTC. Residues: CASSLSGTGYGYTF.

This clonotype was detected only once. A read error may be the cause here, since a much bigger clone is one base away. The rearrangement uses TRBV29-1 and TRBJ1-4; a weak D match, TRBD1 (6 bases). Trimming removed 7 bases at V and 10 bases at J, with 19 bases between. This CDR3 is built from 13 residues. Per the germline V gene, CDR1 is SQVTM and CDR2 is ANQGSEA. CDR3: CSAVQGSYGKLFF. The CDR3 DNA follows: TGCAGCGCAGTACAGGGAAGTTATGGAAAACTGTTTTTT. Full variable domain (remainder filled in from reference TRBV29-1 and TRBJ1-4): SAVISQKPSRDICQRGTSLTIQCQVDSQVTMMFWYRQQPGQSLTLIATANQGSEATYESGFVIDKFPISRPNLTFSTLTVSNMSPEDSSIYLCSAVQGSYGKLFFGSGTQLSVL.

In this sample, this clonotype turned up many times. The chain has TRBV6-2 or TRBV6-3 and TRBJ1-2; D is uncertain. Trimming removed 4 bases from V and 4 bases from J, with 13 bases in between. The CDR3 extends over 14 amino acids. Germline CDR1 is MNHEY and CDR2 is SVGEGT. This chain's CDR3 is CASSSRPSVYGYTF. In nucleotides, the CDR3 is TGTGCCAGCAGTTCGCGACCGAGCGTCTATGGCTACACCTTC.

This chain joins TRBV6-1 and TRBJ2-1, with 9 bases that match TRBD1. V was pared by 5 bases and J by 6 bases, with 5 bases of the junction left unmatched. Per germline, CDR1 MNHNS and CDR2 SASEGT. CDR3 size: 14 residues. Written as DNA, the CDR3 is TGTGCCAGCAGTCCTTGGGGACAGGGCAATGAGCAGTTCTTC. It translates to CASSPWGQGNEQFF.

There are many counts of this clonotype. The chain employs TRBV15 and TRBJ1-3; D unresolved. The V and J ends lost 0 bases and 5 bases respectively, with 14 bases between them. CDR3 length: 16 residues. CDR1 and CDR2 (germline): LNHNV, YYDKDF (reference sequence). The CDR3 is CATSRDVPGGRNTIYF. The CDR3 region has the DNA TGTGCCACCAGCAGAGATGTCCCCGGAGGGAGAAACACCATATATTTT.

This clonotype was observed many times. The rearrangement joins TRBV12-5 to TRBJ2-1, with 7 bases fitting TRBD2. V was pared by 1 base and J by 8 bases, with 14 bases of the junction left unmatched. The length of the CDR3 is 17 residues. Germline values: CDR1 LGHNT, CDR2 FRNRAP. The CDR3 DNA reads as TGTGCTAGTGGTTTGGGGGAGAGGCTAGCGGCAAGGGATGAGCAGTTCTTC. Protein product: CASGLGERLAARDEQFF.

In regard to this clonotype: With a much larger clone just one base away, this may be a read error. This chain links TRBV7-2 with TRBJ2-3; D tentatively fits TRBD1 or TRBD2 (5 bases each). This CDR3 is built from 17 residues. Germline loops: CDR1 SGHTA, CDR2 FQGNSA. Trimming left V 6 bases short and J 4 bases short, with 23 bases between. Here the CDR3 DNA reads TGTGCCAGCAGTCCCTCCGGGGCACCTATGGCCGCAGATACGCAGTATTTT. It is translated as CASSPSGAPMAADTQYF.

There are many counts of this clonotype. The V and J genes are TRBV28 and TRBJ1-6; 7 nucleotides match TRBD1. Losses at the gene ends were 6 bases for V and 11 bases for J; bases not matched to a gene: 13. Germline V gene sequence: CDR1 MDHEN, CDR2 SYDVKM. This CDR3 spans 15 amino acids. The CDR3 bases are TGTGCCAGCAGACTTCGTGGCAGGGGGTCGGCACCCCTCCACTTT. Amino acid sequence: CASRLRGRGSAPLHF.

This clonotype was seen repeatedly, ten times or more. The V and J genes are TRBV2 and TRBJ1-1; TRBD1 might be the D (6 bases). Germline loops: CDR1 SNHLY, CDR2 FYNNEI. Trimming took 5 bases from V and 5 from J, leaving 6 bases between them. The CDR3 extends over 11 amino acids. Here the CDR3 DNA reads TGTGCCAGCAGTAGGGGGACTGAAGCTTTCTTT. Amino acids: CASSRGTEAFF.

This clonotype was recorded many times. The V gene is TRBV5-1, the J gene TRBJ1-1; TRBD1 is a possible D gene (5 bases). Germline CDR1 reads SGHRS; CDR2 reads YFSETQ. V dropped 0 bases and J dropped 4 bases, with 13 bases sitting between them. There are 15 residues in the CDR3. The CDR3 bases are TGCGCCAGCAGCTTGGAAGGCAGGGCAGTCACTGAAGCTTTCTTT. This codes for CASSLEGRAVTEAFF.